This T cell receptor (beta chain) originates from a study of T cells after yellow fever vaccination. Regarding the study as a whole: Most primary-vaccination clones reappeared after the booster (about 96% CD4, about 88% CD8). Clonotypes found in both CD4 and CD8 compartments made up a small share. Contaminating bulk clonotypes could be abundant in FACS-sorted repertoires.

V shed 1 base and J shed 5 bases, with 9 bases lying between them. This CDR3 is 13 amino acids long. CDR1 SGHKS and CDR2 YYEKEE come from the germline V gene (reference sequence). By 5'RACE template switching, TCR cDNA was produced, with a universal primer site and UMIs added in the process. TCRdb itself ran the 5' RACE reads through MiXCR, one entry per CDR3 protein. The repertoire holds some 550,000 distinct CDR3 sequences, with approximately 21% as singletons. With respect to this clonotype: Its antigen is unknown.

The origin of this receptor is a man aged 30 to 39 who received the YFV17D yellow fever vaccine. The sequencing here drew on PBMCs, taken 15 days after the yellow fever booster vaccination. The V gene is TRBV5-5, the J gene TRBJ2-5, with D perhaps TRBD2 (5 bases). CDR3 nucleotides: TGTGCCAGCAGCTTGCCGTCGGGGGAGACCCAGTACTTC. Protein: CASSLPSGETQYF. Supplemented by reference TRBV5-5 and TRBJ2-5, the full variable domain reads DAGVTQSPTHLIKTRGQQVTLRCSPISGHKSVSWYQQVLGQGPQFIFQYYEKEERGRGNFPDRFSARQFPNYSSELNVNALLLGDSALYLCASSLPSGETQYFGPGTRLLVL.